This TCR beta chain was sequenced during a study of blood T cell repertoires in COVID-19. Looking at the study overall: Recovered Cohort 3 donors showed two negative PCRs, clearance, or symptom resolution. T cells, B-cell-depleted T cells, or PBMCs provided the cDNA or gDNA that served as material.

This CDR3 is built from 15 residues. Per the germline V gene, CDR1 is MNHNS and CDR2 is SASEGT. Trimming at V came to 2 bases and at J to 5 bases, leaving 9 bases not matched to a gene. This clone is a singleton in its sample. The study recruited people aged about 18 to 95 years across about two dozen US areas. Categorization into cohorts depended on clinical history that participants reported. Repertoires were generated with immunoSEQ multiplex PCR, while TCRdb's copy carries only in-frame clones and drops some. The table shows roughly 190,000 clones, with roughly 86% occurring only once. The rearrangement joins TRBV6-1 to TRBJ2-7, with 7 bases fitting TRBD2. This clonotype was sampled from a middle-aged woman in a cohort exposed to, infected with or recovered from COVID-19 (not recorded which). The sample consisted of PBMCs or T cells enriched from blood (not recorded which). CDR3 sequence: CASSERGDRRNEQYF. CDR3 DNA sequence: TGTGCCAGCAGTGAACGGGGGGATAGGCGCAACGAGCAGTACTTC.